What follows are 20 T cell receptor beta chains derived from one specimen sequenced in a study of shared clonotypes between healthy human individuals. Here immunoSEQ multiplex PCR was the method, and the copy in TCRdb shows in-frame clones only, minus some. Altogether a few million clones are present, approximately 94% being singletons, with the ten largest covering around 0.14%. The sequenced sample was naive CD4+ T cells sorted from blood. Subset here: CD45RA+ positively selected. The origin of the receptors is a man younger than 35 in good health.

V and J are TRBV27 and TRBJ1-1, with 7 positions matching TRBD1. The length of the CDR3 is 16 residues. Germline trimming cut 4 bases from V and 5 bases from J; bases unmatched to any gene: 13. The V gene's germline CDR1 is MNHEY and CDR2 SMNVEV (reference sequence). CDR3 nucleotides: TGTGCCAGCAGTTCAAAGAGACAGGGTTTGGGAACTGAAGCTTTCTTT. This codes for CASSSKRQGLGTEAFF.

This clone was found once. V is TRBV7-9 and J is TRBJ1-1, with TRBD1 identical over 9 bases. CDR3 length: 14 amino acids. CDR1 and CDR2 from the germline V gene are SEHNR and FQNEAQ (reference sequence). With 5 bases clipped from V and 8 bases from J, the junction kept 9 bases outside the gene matches. The CDR3 loop is CASSRPGTGFEAFF. The CDR3 coding sequence is TGTGCCAGCAGCCGTCCCGGGACAGGGTTCGAAGCTTTCTTT.

The chain recombines TRBV10-1 with TRBJ2-7; no clear D. V was trimmed by 8 bases and J by 2 bases, leaving 10 bases between them. This CDR3 spans 12 amino acids. Germline loops: CDR1 WNHNN, CDR2 SYGVQD (reference sequence). The CDR3 region has the DNA TGCGCCAGCGGCACGAATACCTACGAGCAGTACTTC. This sequence encodes CASGTNTYEQYF.

The rearrangement joins TRBV6-1 to TRBJ1-5, with D unresolved. Germline CDR1 reads MNHNS; CDR2 reads SASEGT. Trimming stripped 2 bases from V and 6 bases from J, with 11 bases between. This CDR3 comprises 14 residues. Here the CDR3 DNA reads TGTGCCAGCAGTGAACAGGCGGGGATTCAGCCCCAGCATTTT. This translates into CASSEQAGIQPQHF.

The chain uses TRBV15 and TRBJ2-5; TRBD2 matches 9 bases. Germline CDR1 LNHNV, CDR2 YYDKDF (reference sequence). The CDR3 extends over 15 amino acids. J lost 5 bases, V lost 5 bases, and 9 bases had no gene match. CDR3 in amino acids: CATSSSGARWETQYF. The CDR3 nucleotides are TGTGCCACCAGCTCTAGCGGGGCTAGGTGGGAGACCCAGTACTTC.

In the case of this clone: Other nucleotide sequences in the sample specify the same CDR3. This sequence joins TRBV10-3 and TRBJ2-5, with D maybe TRBD2 (6 bases). Deletions cut 4 bases from V and 5 bases from J, with 8 bases between. The CDR3 spans 12 residues. Germline CDR1 is ENHRY and CDR2 is SYGVKD. The CDR3 bases are TGTGCCATCAGTGTAGGAGGGGAGACCCAGTACTTC. Encoded protein: CAISVGGETQYF.

The CDR3 DNA follows: TGTGCCAGCAGCTTGGGAGGAAGAGCGGGAGGGCCGAATGAGCAGTTCTTC. This translates into CASSLGGRAGGPNEQFF. The genes are TRBV5-5 and TRBJ2-1; 10 bases map to TRBD2. Germline V gene data show CDR1 as SGHKS and CDR2 as YYEKEE (reference sequence). The J segment lost 7 bases and the V segment lost 0 bases, leaving 10 bases of the junction unmatched. The CDR3 runs 17 residues.

A note on this clone: Other DNA sequences in this specimen translate into the identical CDR3. The genes are TRBV10-3 and TRBJ1-1; D possibly corresponds to TRBD1 (5 bases). With 4 bases removed from V and 2 bases from J, the gap between germline ends came to 8 bases. This CDR3 has 13 amino acids. Germline values: CDR1 ENHRY, CDR2 SYGVKD. This CDR3 reads CAISVGGNTEAFF. In DNA, the CDR3 is TGTGCCATCAGTGTGGGGGGAAACACTGAAGCTTTCTTT.

The V gene is TRBV4-3, the J gene TRBJ2-3; the match to TRBD2 covers 9 bases. The germline CDR1 and CDR2 sequences are LGHNA and YSLEER. The V gene end was trimmed by 4 bases and the J gene end by 3 bases; junction bases not matched to a gene: 8. CDR3 length: 16 amino acids. CDR3 DNA: TGCGCCAGCAGCCGAGATCCTAGCGGGAATACAGATACGCAGTATTTT. Translating gives CASSRDPSGNTDTQYF.

This clone occurred once. Other DNA sequences in this sample translate to the same CDR3. The chain links TRBV27 to TRBJ2-7, with 8 bases aligning to TRBD1. With 2 bases clipped from V and 3 bases from J, the junction kept 0 bases outside the gene matches. This CDR3 comprises 13 residues. Germline CDR1 reads MNHEY; CDR2 reads SMNVEV (reference sequence). The CDR3 sequence is CASSLGTGYEQYF. The CDR3, as DNA: TGTGCCAGCAGTTTAGGGACAGGCTACGAGCAGTACTTC.

This CDR3 reads CAGKAAYEQYF. CDR3 in DNA: TGTGCCGGGAAGGCAGCCTACGAGCAGTACTTC. V is TRBV30 and J is TRBJ2-7; D is uncertain. CDR1 is GTSNPN, CDR2 SVGIG, per germline (reference sequence). V was shortened by 8 bases and J by 2 bases, with 10 bases between the two germline ends. This CDR3 contains 11 residues.

The V gene is TRBV29-1, the J gene TRBJ2-5; D remains unclear. The CDR3 extends over 12 amino acids. V was shortened by 2 bases and J by 4 bases, with 8 bases between the two germline ends. From germline, CDR1 is SQVTM and CDR2 ANQGSEA. The CDR3 nucleotides read TGCAGCGTTGAACGGGCGGCAGAGACCCAGTACTTC. This sequence encodes CSVERAAETQYF.

V is TRBV10-2 and J is TRBJ2-1; TRBD2 matches at 9 bases. CDR3 length equals 16 residues. The J segment lost 8 bases and the V segment lost 0 bases, leaving 8 bases of the junction unmatched. Germline values: CDR1 WSHSY, CDR2 SAAADI. CDR3 sequence reads: CASSESNLAGMDEQFF. In DNA form, the CDR3 reads TGCGCCAGCAGTGAGTCGAATCTAGCGGGGATGGATGAGCAGTTCTTC.

This sequence joins TRBV10-3 and TRBJ2-3; a possible D gene is TRBD2 (5 bases). Per the germline V gene, CDR1 is ENHRY and CDR2 is SYGVKD. The CDR3 has 18 amino acids. Trimming removed 0 bases at V and 0 bases at J, with 16 bases between. In nucleotides, the CDR3 is TGTGCCATCAGTGAGTCGGATCGCGGACTCCTAAGCACAGATACGCAGTATTTT. Translated, it gives CAISESDRGLLSTDTQYF.

The chain employs TRBV9 and TRBJ2-1; 10 positions match TRBD1. V lost 4 bases to trimming and J lost 2 bases; unmatched junction nucleotides: 3. The CDR3 contains 15 residues. Germline V gene sequence: CDR1 SGDLS, CDR2 YYNGEE. This CDR3 reads CASSPGTGAYNEQFF. CDR3 bases: TGTGCCAGCAGCCCCGGGACAGGGGCCTACAATGAGCAGTTCTTC.

The V and J genes are TRBV4-1 and TRBJ1-1; D may be TRBD1 (5 bases). Germline CDR1 reads MGHRA; CDR2 reads YSYEKL. V lost 4 bases and J 0 bases, leaving 15 bases between the germline ends. This CDR3 contains 16 residues. CDR3 in amino acids: CASSPRAGGVNTEAFF. The CDR3 DNA follows: TGCGCCAGCAGCCCCCGGGCAGGAGGGGTGAACACTGAAGCTTTCTTT.

This chain links TRBV18 with TRBJ2-5; D gene unclear. V was shortened by 3 bases and J by 0 bases, with 8 bases between the two germline ends. This CDR3 region has 14 residues. Germline V gene lookup returns CDR1 KGHSH and CDR2 LQKENI. The CDR3 DNA reads TGTGCCAGCTCACCTTCGGTTTACCAAGAGACCCAGTACTTC. Amino acids: CASSPSVYQETQYF.

V gene TRBV12-5 combines with J gene TRBJ1-5; the D gene is possibly TRBD1 (5 bases). V lost 0 bases to trimming and J lost 2 bases, with 14 bases between them. CDR1 and CDR2 (germline): LGHNT, FRNRAP. The CDR3 sequence is 17 residues long. CDR3 bases: TGTGCTAGTGGTTTGGTACTGGCAGGGAGCGGCAATCAGCCCCAGCATTTT. Translation gives CASGLVLAGSGNQPQHF.

This clone has more than one count but fewer than ten. This CDR3 is CASSVQGPNTEAFF. In DNA, the CDR3 is TGCGCCAGCAGCGTTCAGGGACCGAACACTGAAGCTTTCTTT. The chain has TRBV5-1 and TRBJ1-1; possibly TRBD1 for D (5 bases). Trimming cost V 4 bases and J 1 base, with 11 bases left between them. The length of the CDR3 is 14 residues. Per germline, CDR1 SGHRS and CDR2 YFSETQ.

The chain carries TRBV5-6 and TRBJ1-2, with D possibly matching TRBD1 (5 bases). V was trimmed by 3 bases and J by 8 bases, leaving 17 bases between them. CDR3 size: 14 residues. CDR1 and CDR2 from the germline V gene are SGHDT and YYEEEE. CDR3 DNA sequence: TGTGCCAGCAGCTCGGACAAGGGGCCTAGAGGCTACACCTTC. Residues: CASSSDKGPRGYTF.